These 13 T cell receptor beta chains were sequenced from one sample in a study of vaccination and CD4 T cells after COVID-19. No antigen has been identified for these receptors. Regarding treatment: approximately nine-day PBMC culture with coronavirus spike peptide pools or control peptides (ViraFEST assay). Once obtained from cultured CD4+ T cells, the DNA was sequenced using the Oncomine TCR Beta short-read assay. Using its own MiXCR run on the PCR reads, TCRdb lists one record per CDR3 protein. The sample has over 15,000 distinct CDR3 sequences; nearly 55% are singletons. The sample consisted of CD4+ T cells from blood, cultured in vitro, taken before SARS-CoV-2 vaccination. These receptor sequences come from a human donor who had recovered from COVID-19.

V is TRBV4-1 and J is TRBJ2-7; 7 positions match TRBD2. J lost 3 bases, V lost 1 base, and 15 bases had no gene match. The CDR3 runs 18 residues. Looked up from germline, CDR1 is MGHRA and CDR2 is YSYEKL. The DNA of the CDR3 is TGCGCCAGCAGCCAAGGTCGTGTGGCGGGAGTTAGAGGCTACGAGCAGTACTTC. Translation gives CASSQGRVAGVRGYEQYF.

The chain uses TRBV20-1 and TRBJ1-6; 7 nucleotides align to TRBD1. J was trimmed by 8 bases and V by 2 bases; bases with no gene match: 3. Germline CDR1 DFQATT, CDR2 SNEGSKA (reference sequence). This CDR3 comprises 13 residues. CDR3 protein: CSARCDRDSPLHF. The CDR3 region has the DNA TGCAGTGCTAGATGTGACAGGGATTCACCCCTCCACTTT.

The V gene is TRBV6-1, the J gene TRBJ2-1, with TRBD1 matching over 12 bases. From germline, CDR1 is MNHNS and CDR2 SASEGT. V dropped 6 bases and J dropped 5; count of bases not matched to a gene: 11. The CDR3 covers 17 residues. The chain's CDR3 is CASRRLPGQGANNEQFF. In DNA form, the CDR3 reads TGTGCCAGCAGGCGTCTACCGGGACAGGGGGCGAACAATGAGCAGTTCTTC.

V and J are TRBV6-1 and TRBJ2-2; D gene ambiguous. This CDR3 spans 12 amino acids. Trimming removed 4 bases at V and 6 bases at J, with 6 bases between. CDR1 and CDR2 (germline): MNHNS, SASEGT. The CDR3 DNA follows: TGTGCCAGCAGTGGACCCGCCGGGGAGCTGTTTTTT. Protein product: CASSGPAGELFF.

The chain is built from TRBV20-1 and TRBJ2-1; weak D call: TRBD2 (6 bases). Trimming removed 5 bases at V and 3 bases at J, with 20 bases between. This CDR3 region has 16 residues. CDR1 and CDR2 (germline): DFQATT, SNEGSKA (reference sequence). The CDR3 nucleotides are TGCAGTGCTGCTACGGGACTCCCGGCTGGCTACAATGAGCAGTTCTTC. This sequence encodes CSAATGLPAGYNEQFF.

This clonotype was seen a handful of times. The V and J genes are TRBV2 and TRBJ1-1; D might be TRBD1 (6 bases). With 5 bases removed from V and 6 bases from J, the gap between germline ends came to 13 bases. The CDR3 covers 13 residues. Germline V gene lookup returns CDR1 SNHLY and CDR2 FYNNEI. CDR3 protein: CASSFGGIAEAFF. In DNA form, the CDR3 reads TGTGCCAGCAGTTTTGGGGGCATCGCTGAAGCTTTCTTT.

The chain uses TRBV3-1 and TRBJ1-1, with no clear D. V was shortened by 7 bases and J by 4 bases, with 10 bases between the two germline ends. Germline CDR1 LGHDT, CDR2 YNNKEL (reference sequence). The CDR3 has 12 amino acids. For the CDR3, the DNA is TGTGCCAGCAAGGGTAGTCCCACTGAAGCTTTCTTT. Translated: CASKGSPTEAFF. The full variable domain, its missing parts supplied by reference TRBV3-1 and TRBJ1-1, is DTAVSQTPKYLVTQMGNDKSIKCEQNLGHDTMYWYKQDSKKFLKIMFSYNNKELIINETVPNRFSPKSPDKAHLNLHINSLELGDSAVYFCASKGSPTEAFFGQGTRLTVV.

This clonotype was seen more than once but under ten times. The chain is built from TRBV4-1 and TRBJ2-7, with no clear D. Trimming took off 1 base at V and 6 bases at J, with 10 bases between the two ends. The CDR3 loop spans 13 amino acids. Germline lookup yields CDR1 MGHRA and CDR2 YSYEKL. The CDR3 DNA reads as TGCGCCAGCAGCCAAGTTATTAGACGCGAGCAGTACTTC. It specifies CASSQVIRREQYF.

This clonotype has a handful of counts. The CDR3 DNA sequence: TGTGCCAGCAGTCAGCAGACAGGGGGCTTAGAAGGGACCCAGTACTTC. This translates into CASSQQTGGLEGTQYF. This chain connects TRBV27 to TRBJ2-5; 10 nucleotides align to TRBD1. Germline V lookup: CDR1 MNHEY, CDR2 SMNVEV (reference sequence). V shed 5 bases, J shed 7 bases, and the junction held 13 bases outside the gene matches. The CDR3 is 16 amino acids.

The chain combines TRBV6-5 with TRBJ2-7; 7 bases map to TRBD2. Germline V CDR1 and CDR2: MNHEY, SVGAGI. The CDR3 sequence is 16 residues long. Trimming removed 4 bases from V and 1 base from J; junction bases left unmatched: 10. CDR3 DNA: TGTGCCAGCAGTTCCCCCCGGGGAGGGCCATCCTACGAGCAGTACTTC. This translates into CASSSPRGGPSYEQYF.

This clonotype was seen more than once but under ten times. The gene calls are TRBV7-2 and TRBJ2-3; 9 nucleotides match TRBD2. The CDR3 runs 14 residues. V shed 4 bases and J 1 base; nucleotides not matched to a gene: 0. CDR1 SGHTA and CDR2 FQGNSA come from the germline V gene. This CDR3 is CASSWTSGTDTQYF. DNA for the CDR3: TGTGCCAGCAGCTGGACTAGCGGCACAGATACGCAGTATTTT.

This clonotype was observed a few times. The chain recombines TRBV7-9 with TRBJ1-6; D call uncertain. The CDR3 consists of 15 residues. Germline loops: CDR1 SEHNR, CDR2 FQNEAQ (reference sequence). Trimming stripped 1 base from V and 6 bases from J, with 10 bases between. CDR3 in amino acids: CASSLEGRLNSPLHF. For the CDR3, the DNA is TGTGCCAGCAGCTTAGAAGGACGACTTAATTCACCCCTCCACTTT.

This clonotype was seen more than once but under ten times. The chain recombines TRBV19 with TRBJ2-3; TRBD2 agrees at 15 bases. V was clipped by 7 bases and J by 3 bases; unmatched bases: 2. Germline values: CDR1 LNHDA, CDR2 SQIVND (reference sequence). CDR3 length: 15 residues. The CDR3 region has the DNA TGTGCCAGTAAGGGACTAGCGGGGGGAACAGATACGCAGTATTTT. This codes for CASKGLAGGTDTQYF.